The sequence of this TCR beta chain was determined in a study of T cell changes during pregnancy in multiple sclerosis. The CDR3 consists of 16 residues. CDR1 is LNHDA, CDR2 SQIVND, per germline (reference sequence). Losses at the gene ends were 5 bases for V and 1 base for J; bases not matched to a gene: 8. The assay was immunoSEQ multiplex PCR, and TCRdb's table has in-frame clones only and misses some. The repertoire holds about 40,000 clones, with about 94% as singletons. The chain carries TRBV19 and TRBJ1-1; 9 bases are shared with TRBD1. Sequenced material: peripheral blood, taken in the third trimester of pregnancy. The receptor comes from a female donor with multiple sclerosis, enrolled in a pregnancy study. CDR3 bases: TGTGCCAGTAGTCCTCGGGACAGGGCGTCGAACACTGAAGCTTTCTTT. Protein product: CASSPRDRASNTEAFF. Drawing the rest from reference TRBV19 and TRBJ1-1, the complete variable domain is DGGITQSPKYLFRKEGQNVTLSCEQNLNHDAMYWYRQDPGQGLRLIYYSQIVNDFQKGDIAEGYSVSREKKESFPLTVTSAQKNPTAFYLCASSPRDRASNTEAFFGQGTRLTVV.